What follows are 26 T cell receptor beta chains derived from one specimen sequenced in a study of breast tumors, draining lymph nodes, adjacent tissues. The lymph nodes were axillary draining lymph nodes from breast cancer patients. One entry per CDR3 protein, called by TCRdb with MiXCR from the multiplex PCR reads. The repertoire holds about 170,000 distinct CDR3 sequences, with 30% to 35% as singletons. The sequencing input was axillary lymph node tissue. Source of these receptors: a female donor with breast cancer. Some clones in this sample may be carry-over from other donors' samples.

This clonotype was counted ten times or more. The chain has TRBV19 and TRBJ1-3; D might be TRBD1 (6 bases). Trimming stripped 5 bases from V and 4 bases from J, with 15 bases between. CDR3 length: 15 amino acids. Germline CDR1 and CDR2: LNHDA and SQIVND (reference sequence). CDR3 sequence reads: CASSWDTARGNTIYF. The DNA for the CDR3 is TGTGCCAGTAGTTGGGACACCGCAAGAGGAAACACCATATATTTT.

The chain combines TRBV4-3 with TRBJ1-2; tentatively, D is TRBD1 (5 bases). This CDR3 has 16 residues. V was trimmed by 0 bases and J by 4 bases, leaving 15 bases between them. Looked up from germline, CDR1 is LGHNA and CDR2 is YSLEER. CDR3 residues: CASSQERTGASYGYTF. The DNA of the CDR3 is TGCGCCAGCAGCCAAGAAAGGACCGGGGCCTCCTATGGCTACACCTTC.

This clonotype was observed a few times. A much larger clone sits a single nucleotide away, making a read error possible. This chain links TRBV11-2 with TRBJ2-1; D may be TRBD1 (5 bases). The CDR3 contains 13 residues. The ends were cut back, 1 base at V and 9 bases at J, with 10 bases in the middle. Germline V CDR1 and CDR2: SGHAT, FQNNGV. Here the CDR3 reads CASSLAQGTEQFF. CDR3 in DNA: TGTGCCAGCAGCTTAGCCCAGGGCACTGAGCAGTTCTTC.

The chain joins TRBV27 to TRBJ1-1, with D perhaps matching TRBD1 (5 bases). The CDR3 spans 14 residues. The germline V and J ends were trimmed by 5 bases and 0 bases, with 10 bases remaining between them. Looked up from germline, CDR1 is MNHEY and CDR2 is SMNVEV (reference sequence). CDR3 protein: CASSDRGMNTEAFF. The CDR3 DNA reads TGTGCCAGCAGTGACAGAGGGATGAACACTGAAGCTTTCTTT.

This clonotype has just a few counts. V and J are TRBV19 and TRBJ1-1, with a possible D match to TRBD1 (6 bases). V lost 3 bases and J 7 bases, leaving 9 bases between the germline ends. CDR1 is LNHDA and CDR2 is SQIVND in the germline V gene (reference sequence). The CDR3 spans 12 residues. The CDR3 DNA reads TGTGCCAGTAGTATGGGGACAATTGAAGCTTTCTTT. This codes for CASSMGTIEAFF.

The sample holds a few counts of this clonotype. A read error may explain this, as a much larger clone is one base away. A read error is likely, as this CDR3 ends without the conserved phenylalanine or tryptophan. The CDR3 here is CASSLGGQAYLKQYL. In DNA form, the CDR3 reads TGTGCCAGCAGCCTAGGGGGACAGGCGTATCTCAAGCAGTACCTC. This chain links TRBV7-9 with TRBJ2-7, with TRBD1 matching 8 bases. Germline-derived CDR1 and CDR2 are SEHNR and FQNEAQ (reference sequence). This CDR3 contains 15 residues. V was pared by 5 bases and J by 8 bases, with 14 bases of the junction left unmatched.

There are many counts of this clonotype. The chain employs TRBV10-2 and TRBJ2-3; possibly TRBD2 for D (6 bases). Trimming shortened V by 6 bases and J by 3 bases, and 13 bases separated the two germline ends. The CDR3 has 14 residues. Germline V lookup: CDR1 WSHSY, CDR2 SAAADI. The CDR3: CASSPGLDTDTQYF. In DNA form, the CDR3 reads TGCGCCAGCAGCCCGGGACTCGATACAGATACGCAGTATTTT.

This clonotype was found many times. V gene TRBV7-2 combines with J gene TRBJ2-3, with D possibly being TRBD1 (6 bases). Looked up from germline, CDR1 is SGHTA and CDR2 is FQGNSA. The CDR3 loop spans 15 amino acids. V shed 3 bases and J shed 4 bases, with 14 bases lying between them. The CDR3 nucleotides read TGTGCCAGCAGCTTCGAAATACAGGGAGCAGATACGCAGTATTTT. Translating gives CASSFEIQGADTQYF.

CDR3 sequence (DNA): TGCGCCAGCAGCCAGGAGGACAGGGAGGGGGAGACCCAGCATTTT. It codes for CASSQEDREGETQHF. The chain joins TRBV4-1 to TRBJ1-5, with 8 bases matching TRBD1. Trimming removed 3 bases from V and 11 bases from J; junction bases left unmatched: 12. From germline, CDR1 is MGHRA and CDR2 YSYEKL. The CDR3 has 15 residues.

This clonotype was recorded at least ten times. This chain joins TRBV7-2 and TRBJ2-1; D uncertain. The CDR3 runs to 14 residues. Between the trimmed V and J ends, which lost 3 bases and 7 bases, there was a span of 13 bases. CDR1 SGHTA and CDR2 FQGNSA come from the germline V gene. In DNA, the CDR3 is TGTGCCAGCAGCTTGAGGAGAAGTAGGAATGAGCAGTTCTTC. The encoded protein is CASSLRRSRNEQFF. Based on the CDR3 plus reference TRBV7-2 and TRBJ2-1, the full variable domain is GAGVSQSPSNKVTEKGKDVELRCDPISGHTALYWYRQSLGQGLEFLIYFQGNSAPDKSGLPSDRFSAERTGGSVSTLTIQRTQQEDSAVYLCASSLRRSRNEQFFGPGTRLTVL.

This clonotype was recorded many times. V usage is TRBV2 and J usage is TRBJ2-5, with no clear D. V was shortened by 3 bases and J by 5 bases, with 10 bases between the two germline ends. Germline-derived CDR1 and CDR2 are SNHLY and FYNNEI. The CDR3 is 13 residues long. In nucleotides, the CDR3 is TGTGCCAGCAGTGAGTACCAGGACGAGACCCAGTACTTC. It encodes CASSEYQDETQYF.

This clonotype was observed many times. The gene calls are TRBV5-1 and TRBJ2-7; D tentatively reads TRBD1 or TRBD2 (5 bases each). Germline loops: CDR1 SGHRS, CDR2 YFSETQ. Trimming pared 4 bases from V and 0 bases from J, leaving 14 bases between. The CDR3 extends over 15 amino acids. The CDR3, as DNA: TGCGCCAGCAGCCGAGGGACCGCTAGCTCCTACGAGCAGTACTTC. Translation gives CASSRGTASSYEQYF.

This clonotype was seen many times. The chain has TRBV7-8 and TRBJ2-5; D not resolved. The CDR3 runs to 13 residues. Germline V lookup: CDR1 SGHVS, CDR2 FQNEAQ. V lost 5 bases and J 1 base, leaving 8 bases between the germline ends. The CDR3 loop reads CASSGRIQETQYF. The CDR3 DNA is TGTGCCAGCAGCGGGCGAATCCAAGAGACCCAGTACTTC.

This clonotype was seen many times. J is TRBJ1-5 and V is TRBV7-3; 9 nucleotides match TRBD1. CDR3 size: 15 residues. V was pared by 5 bases and J by 1 base, with 3 bases of the junction left unmatched. CDR1 is SGHTA and CDR2 is FQGTGA in the germline V gene. The CDR3 spells CASSLQGASNQPQHF. In DNA, the CDR3 is TGTGCCAGCAGCCTACAGGGGGCGAGCAATCAGCCCCAGCATTTT.

Many counts were recorded for this clonotype. The chain joins TRBV7-3 to TRBJ2-2; D perhaps matches TRBD2 (5 bases). The CDR3 spans 15 residues. Germline CDR1 SGHTA, CDR2 FQGTGA. The V end lost 0 bases, the J end lost 6 bases, and 11 bases lay between the germline ends. Written as DNA, the CDR3 is TGTGCCAGCAGCTTAACACAGCAGAGGGCCGGGGAGCTGTTTTTT. Encoded protein: CASSLTQQRAGELFF.

Comments on this clonotype: This could be a read error, since a much larger clone is one nucleotide away. The chain uses TRBV7-9 and TRBJ2-7, with 8 bases lining up with TRBD2. Germline V gene lookup returns CDR1 SEHNR and CDR2 FQNEAQ (reference sequence). This CDR3 region has 15 residues. The ends lost 1 base at V and 6 bases at J; junction bases unmatched: 8. In DNA form, the CDR3 reads TGTGCCAGCAGCTTAGGTCGGGGGGGAAGAAGCGAGCAGTACTTC. It is translated as CASSLGRGGRSEQYF.

This clonotype was detected ten times or more. CDR3 DNA: TGTGCCACCAGTTTCCACGATGAGCAGTTCTTC. This sequence encodes CATSFHDEQFF. The chain combines TRBV24-1 with TRBJ2-1; D is uncertain. The V end was cut by 6 bases, the J end by 8 bases, with 7 bases between. Germline V gene data show CDR1 as KGHDR and CDR2 as SFDVKD. This CDR3 is built from 11 residues.

V is TRBV11-2 and J is TRBJ2-3; D possibly corresponds to TRBD1 (8 bases). Trimming stripped 4 bases from V and 2 bases from J, with 19 bases between. The CDR3 is 17 amino acids. Germline V gene data show CDR1 as SGHAT and CDR2 as FQNNGV. As DNA, the CDR3 is TGTGCCAGCAGCTCCAGACGGACAGGGAGGGACACAGATACGCAGTATTTT. Its translation is CASSSRRTGRDTDTQYF.

About this clonotype: A read error may be the cause here, since a much bigger clone is one base away. The chain is built from TRBV27 and TRBJ2-3, with unresolved D. CDR1 and CDR2 from the germline V gene are MNHEY and SMNVEV (reference sequence). This CDR3 contains 12 residues. CDR3 in amino acids: CASSLVGRTLYF. The CDR3 DNA is TGTGCCAGCAGTTTAGTAGGTCGTACGCTGTATTTT.

This clonotype has at least ten counts. The rearrangement uses TRBV20-1 and TRBJ2-4; 9 bases are a match to TRBD2. CDR3 length: 15 residues. With 3 bases clipped from V and 5 bases from J, the junction kept 8 bases outside the gene matches. CDR1 is DFQATT and CDR2 is SNEGSKA in the germline V gene (reference sequence). Here the CDR3 DNA reads TGCAGTGCTAGTCGGCGCGGGAGGGCCCAAAACATTCAGTACTTC. It yields the protein CSASRRGRAQNIQYF.

This clonotype was seen ten or more times. CDR3 coding DNA: TGTGCCACCAGTGATAGGGTGAATCCTTTTAATAGGGAGGACAGGGCTACCTACGAGCAGTACTTC. Amino acids: CATSDRVNPFNREDRATYEQYF. The chain is built from TRBV24-1 and TRBJ2-7; 8 bases fit TRBD1. The CDR3 covers 22 residues. Germline CDR1 KGHDR, CDR2 SFDVKD. V shed 3 bases and J 2 bases; nucleotides not matched to a gene: 26.

This clonotype has at least ten counts. This may be a read error, as it is one base from a much larger clone. The chain has TRBV25-1 and TRBJ2-7; D possibly uses TRBD1 or TRBD2 (5 bases each). Germline CDR1 MGHDK, CDR2 SYGVNS. This CDR3 has 14 residues. The CDR3 protein is CVSSEFRDGYEQYF. As DNA, the CDR3 is TGTGTCAGCAGTGAATTCCGGGACGGGTACGAGCAGTACTTC.

This clonotype appeared many times. Since the CDR3 does not end with the conserved phenylalanine or tryptophan, this likely comes from a read error. The DNA is omitted, as the CDR3 cannot be located on it reliably, and the CDR3 follows TCRdb's listing. This chain's CDR3 is CASSLKGGRGLL. The J gene is TRBJ2-5, the V gene TRBV6-2 or TRBV6-3; no check of the table's D call, TRBD2, against the DNA was made. The CDR3 is 12 residues long, counting both termini. CDR1 and CDR2 (germline): MNHEY, SVGEGT.

This clonotype occurred many times. V usage is TRBV9 and J usage is TRBJ2-5; D possibly matches TRBD1 or TRBD2 (5 bases each). Germline CDR1 and CDR2: SGDLS and YYNGEE. The V and J ends lost 0 bases and 5 bases respectively, with 17 bases between them. This CDR3 has 16 amino acids. CDR3: CASSVGQASEGETQYF. Here the CDR3 DNA reads TGTGCCAGCAGCGTAGGACAAGCGTCCGAGGGGGAGACCCAGTACTTC.

This clonotype was seen at least ten times. This chain joins TRBV2 and TRBJ1-2; possibly TRBD1 for D (5 bases). Germline lookup yields CDR1 SNHLY and CDR2 FYNNEI. The CDR3 sequence is 14 residues long. The V end was cut by 4 bases, the J end by 7 bases, with 16 bases between. CDR3 sequence (DNA): TGTGCCAGCAGTGTTCGGGGCTACAGCGGTGGCTACACCTTC. Translating it yields CASSVRGYSGGYTF.

The rearrangement uses TRBV20-1 and TRBJ1-6; 8 bases match TRBD1. Per the germline V gene, CDR1 is DFQATT and CDR2 is SNEGSKA (reference sequence). This CDR3 is 14 amino acids long. The J segment lost 7 bases and the V segment lost 8 bases, leaving 10 bases of the junction unmatched. The CDR3 is CSSSTGDFNSPLHF. For the CDR3, the DNA is TGCAGTTCTTCGACAGGGGACTTCAATTCACCCCTCCACTTT.